This T cell receptor beta chain originates from a study of CD8 T cells in Susac syndrome. In the multiple sclerosis control group, patients were treatment-naive and had stable or active relapsing-remitting disease. It was negative isolation that provided the CD8+ and CD4+ T cells, whereas TEMRA cells were enriched by FACS. V dropped 1 base and J dropped 5 bases, with 12 bases sitting between them. CDR3 size: 14 residues. In germline, CDR1 is MDHEN, CDR2 SYDVKM. The RNA input was roughly 0.45 to 1 ug, and it was reverse transcribed with random hexamers. TCR beta CDR3 was amplified by immunoSEQ covering 54 Vbeta and 13 Jbeta. Via MiXCR, TCRdb re-called the immunoSEQ multiplex PCR reads, giving one row per CDR3 protein. This sample has around 230,000 distinct CDR3 sequences; 95% occur once, and the top ten carry 0.085% to 0.095%.

The sequencing sample was made of CD4+ T cells from PBMCs. V is TRBV28 and J is TRBJ2-7; D not certain. The clonotype was recovered from a human donor with multiple sclerosis. The DNA for the CDR3 is TGTGCCAGCAGTTTATTACCAAACTTTAACGAGCAGTACTTC. This encodes CASSLLPNFNEQYF.